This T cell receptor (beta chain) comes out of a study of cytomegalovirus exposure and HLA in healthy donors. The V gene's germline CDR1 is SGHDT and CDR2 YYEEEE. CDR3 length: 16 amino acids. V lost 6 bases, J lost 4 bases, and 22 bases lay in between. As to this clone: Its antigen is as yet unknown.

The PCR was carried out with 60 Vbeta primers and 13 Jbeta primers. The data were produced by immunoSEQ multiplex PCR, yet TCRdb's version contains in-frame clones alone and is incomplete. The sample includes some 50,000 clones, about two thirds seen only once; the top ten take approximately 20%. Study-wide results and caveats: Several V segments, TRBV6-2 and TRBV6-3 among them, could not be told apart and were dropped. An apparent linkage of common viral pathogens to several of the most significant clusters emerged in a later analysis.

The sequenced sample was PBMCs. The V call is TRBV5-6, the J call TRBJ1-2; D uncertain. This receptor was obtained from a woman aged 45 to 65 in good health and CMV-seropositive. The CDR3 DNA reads TGTGCCAGCACCTCTGACGGCCATGGAACGGGCTATGGCTACACCTTC. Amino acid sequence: CASTSDGHGTGYGYTF. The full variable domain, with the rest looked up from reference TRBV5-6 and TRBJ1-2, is DAGVTQSPTHLIKTRGQQVTLRCSPKSGHDTVSWYQQALGQGPQFIFQYYEEEERQRGNFPDRFSGHQFPNYSSELNVNALLLGDSALYLCASTSDGHGTGYGYTFGSGTRLTVV.